This T cell receptor beta chain was captured by sequencing in a study of regulatory T cells in long-lasting Graves disease. Sequencing libraries for TCR beta were prepared with iRepertoire HTBI primers and Arm-PCR of CDR3 regions. Via MiXCR, TCRdb re-called the multiplex PCR reads, giving one row per CDR3 protein. The table includes some 250,000 distinct CDR3 sequences, roughly 18% detected once. This clonotype occurred many times. Time point described: newly diagnosed GD, antithyroid drugs for less than 3 months. The TCR library was made from RNA extracted from PBMCs. Germline CDR1 is SNHLY and CDR2 is FYNNEI. There are 14 residues in the CDR3. V was cut by 11 bases and J by 1 base, with 18 bases left in between. This sample also appeared in a second study, on T cells in Graves' hyperthyroidism and ophthalmopathy. That investigation notes: Patients were excluded because of uncontrolled infection, other autoimmune disease, pregnancy or lactation.

The genes are TRBV2 and TRBJ2-7; no clear D gene. The source was peripheral blood mononuclear cells (PBMCs), collected at new diagnosis, from a patient treated with antithyroid drugs. The clonotype comes from a woman in her 30s with Graves disease. CDR3: CAAGPSSGSYEQYF. The CDR3 nucleotides read TGTGCCGCCGGCCCTTCCTCAGGATCCTACGAGCAGTACTTC.